The TCR beta chain described here comes from a study of T cells in Graves' hyperthyroidism and ophthalmopathy. As for the study in general: Blood was drawn when the patient was first diagnosed and still untreated.

This clonotype was seen ten or more times. The CDR3 sequence is 18 residues long. Germline V lookup: CDR1 DFQATT, CDR2 SNEGSKA (reference sequence). Trimming at V came to 3 bases and at J to 0 bases, leaving 14 bases not matched to a gene. Hyperthyroidism was newly diagnosed in patients aged 18 to 65 (duration under 2 months). Uncontrolled infections, other autoimmune diseases, pregnancy or lactation led to exclusion of patients. Regions amplified from RNA transcripts were the TCR beta CDR3 regions. The HTBI set primed first-round TCR CDR3 RT-PCR. TCRdb redid the calling of the multiplex PCR reads with MiXCR, one entry per CDR3 protein. Seen here are some 350,000 distinct CDR3 sequences, 19% observed once, and the top ten hold about 4%.

This sequence was found in a woman aged 18-30 years with Graves' hyperthyroidism. What was sequenced was blood. The V call is TRBV20-1, the J call TRBJ2-7, with 10 bases aligning to TRBD2. The chain's CDR3 is CSASLAGGNSNPSYEQYF. CDR3 bases: TGCAGTGCTAGCTTAGCGGGGGGAAACTCCAACCCCTCCTACGAGCAGTACTTC.